These 18 T cell receptor beta chains came from one sample sequenced in a study of blood T cells in healthy people across ages. It was with a sample-barcoded 5' primer and a J-beta primer mix that a second PCR of roughly 7 to 12 cycles was run. TCRdb processed the 5' RACE reads anew with MiXCR; each CDR3 protein has one entry. The sample includes approximately 2,000,000 distinct CDR3 sequences, about two fifths seen only once; the top ten take under 25%. Input material: blood. The receptors here all came from a human donor in good health.

To note about this clonotype: An end of the junction does not agree with germline; a read error may underlie this. The V and J genes are TRBV28 and TRBJ1-1; D gene ambiguous. Germline assignment: CDR1 MDHEN and CDR2 SYDVKM. The CDR3 covers 14 residues. The CDR3 region is CASSFRWENTEAFF. CDR3 nucleotides: TGTGCCAGCAGTTTTCGTTGGGAGAACACCGAAGCTTTCTTT.

This clonotype was recorded once. CDR3 sequence: CASSLAGTGVINGYTF. The CDR3 DNA follows: TGTGCCAGCAGCTTGGCTGGGACAGGGGTAATCAATGGCTACACCTTC. V is TRBV5-5 and J is TRBJ1-2; 10 positions match TRBD1. Germline lookup yields CDR1 SGHKS and CDR2 YYEKEE (reference sequence). The CDR3 loop spans 16 amino acids. Trimming cost V 0 bases and J 6 bases; bases outside gene matches: 8. Supplemented by reference TRBV5-5 and TRBJ1-2, the full variable domain reads DAGVTQSPTHLIKTRGQQVTLRCSPISGHKSVSWYQQVLGQGPQFIFQYYEKEERGRGNFPDRFSARQFPNYSSELNVNALLLGDSALYLCASSLAGTGVINGYTFGSGTRLTVV.

The rearrangement joins TRBV7-2 to TRBJ1-4; D not resolved. Germline assignment: CDR1 SGHTA and CDR2 FQGNSA. V was clipped by 2 bases and J by 4 bases, with 17 bases between them. The CDR3 contains 17 residues. CDR3 nucleotide sequence: TGTGCCAGCAGCTTATCACCTCTGGGAGGGAATAATGAAAAACTGTTTTTT. It is translated as CASSLSPLGGNNEKLFF.

The sample holds one count of this clonotype. The rearrangement links TRBV5-1 to TRBJ2-3; no firm D call. This CDR3 has 16 amino acids. V lost 0 bases and J 0 bases, leaving 11 bases between the germline ends. Germline V lookup: CDR1 SGHRS, CDR2 YFSETQ. The CDR3 here is CASSLVQVTSTDTQYF. CDR3 nucleotide sequence: TGCGCCAGCAGCTTGGTTCAGGTTACTAGCACAGATACGCAGTATTTT. Together with reference TRBV5-1 and TRBJ2-3, the CDR3 gives the full variable domain: KAGVTQTPRYLIKTRGQQVTLSCSPISGHRSVSWYQQTPGQGLQFLFEYFSETQRNKGNFPGRFSGRQFSNSRSEMNVSTLELGDSALYLCASSLVQVTSTDTQYFGPGTRLTVL.

This chain links TRBV12-3 or TRBV12-4 with TRBJ2-2; D may be TRBD1 (6 bases). The CDR3 covers 15 residues. Trimming took 0 bases from V and 1 from J, leaving 6 bases between them. As DNA, the CDR3 is TGTGCCAGCAGTTTAGCGGGACAGAACACCGGGGAGCTGTTTTTT. This gives the protein CASSLAGQNTGELFF.

This clonotype was seen a handful of times. The V call is TRBV5-1, the J call TRBJ1-2; maybe TRBD1 (6 bases). The V gene lost 4 bases and the J gene lost 8 bases, with 15 bases spanning the gap. The CDR3 covers 13 residues. Germline V CDR1 and CDR2: SGHRS, YFSETQ. CDR3 amino acids: CASSLRTARGYTF. The CDR3 nucleotides read TGCGCCAGCAGCCTCAGGACAGCACGGGGCTACACCTTC.

The CDR3, as DNA: TGTGCCAGCAGCTACCGCCCGGGACTCGGCGACGAGCAGTACTTC. It encodes CASSYRPGLGDEQYF. The chain joins TRBV7-2 to TRBJ2-7; D might be TRBD2 (6 bases). The germline V gene encodes CDR1 SGHTA and CDR2 FQGNSA. The CDR3 is made up of 15 amino acids. V was clipped by 4 bases and J by 5 bases, with 18 bases between them. The whole variable domain, remainder taken from reference TRBV7-2 and TRBJ2-7, is GAGVSQSPSNKVTEKGKDVELRCDPISGHTALYWYRQSLGQGLEFLIYFQGNSAPDKSGLPSDRFSAERTGGSVSTLTIQRTQQEDSAVYLCASSYRPGLGDEQYFGPGTRLTVT.

This clonotype was seen a handful of times. V gene TRBV11-3 combines with J gene TRBJ1-2; TRBD1 agrees at 8 bases. V gave up 5 bases and J gave up 1 base; unmatched junction bases: 3. The CDR3 has 14 residues. The germline CDR1 and CDR2 sequences are SGHNT and YENEEA. Here the CDR3 DNA reads TGTGCCAGCAGCAAGGGACAGGTTAACTATGGCTACACCTTC. Its protein product is CASSKGQVNYGYTF.

This clonotype was observed a handful of times. In DNA form, the CDR3 reads TGTGCCAGCAGCTTAGCGACAGGCCAAAAGTACAATGAGCAGTTCTTC. The encoded protein is CASSLATGQKYNEQFF. The chain is built from TRBV7-9 and TRBJ2-1, with D possibly being TRBD1 (6 bases). The CDR3 totals 16 residues. CDR1 is SEHNR, CDR2 FQNEAQ, per germline (reference sequence). The ends were cut back, 0 bases at V and 4 bases at J, with 13 bases in the middle.

This chain uses TRBV29-1 with TRBJ2-1; D is unclear. Germline V gene lookup returns CDR1 SQVTM and CDR2 ANQGSEA. With 0 bases removed from V and 1 base from J, the gap between germline ends came to 7 bases. The CDR3 length is 14 residues. CDR3 in DNA: TGCAGCGTTGAAGAGGGTCCTTCCTACAATGAGCAGTTCTTC. Protein: CSVEEGPSYNEQFF.

This rearrangement joins TRBV11-2 to TRBJ2-4; 8 positions agree with TRBD1. The ends lost 5 bases at V and 8 bases at J; junction bases unmatched: 8. Germline CDR1 SGHAT, CDR2 FQNNGV. The CDR3 covers 14 residues. CDR3 sequence: CASSIRGRSHIQYF. CDR3 nucleotide sequence: TGTGCCAGCAGCATCAGGGGGCGCAGCCACATTCAGTACTTC. The variable domain in full, with the rest retrieved from reference TRBV11-2 and TRBJ2-4, is EAGVAQSPRYKIIEKRQSVAFWCNPISGHATLYWYQQILGQGPKLLIQFQNNGVVDDSQLPKDRFSAERLKGVDSTLKIQPAKLEDSAVYLCASSIRGRSHIQYFGAGTRLSVL.

The chain is built from TRBV20-1 and TRBJ2-3; D is unclear. V was clipped by 6 bases and J by 7 bases, with 11 bases between them. Germline CDR1 reads DFQATT; CDR2 reads SNEGSKA (reference sequence). The CDR3 sequence is 11 residues long. The CDR3 protein is CSARLLNTQYF. DNA for the CDR3: TGCAGTGCCAGGCTCTTGAATACGCAGTATTTT.

On this clonotype: One junction end disagrees with the germline gene, perhaps due to a read error. This chain joins TRBV7-9 and TRBJ2-5, with a tentative D call TRBD1 (6 bases). Germline V lookup: CDR1 SEHNR, CDR2 FQNEAQ (reference sequence). The CDR3 extends over 15 amino acids. The CDR3 nucleotides are TGTGCTAGCAGCAGTCACCCTTACAGGGAAGAGACCCAGTACTTC. This sequence encodes CASSSHPYREETQYF.

This clonotype has at least ten counts. The chain joins TRBV2 to TRBJ2-2; 9 nucleotides line up with TRBD2. CDR3 length: 14 amino acids. V shed 3 bases, J shed 4 bases, and the junction held 0 bases outside the gene matches. Germline CDR1 reads SNHLY; CDR2 reads FYNNEI. The CDR3 is CASSERGGTGELFF. The CDR3 coding sequence is TGTGCCAGCAGTGAGCGGGGGGGCACCGGGGAGCTGTTTTTT.

For this clonotype: One end of the junction is discordant with germline, which a read error may explain. V usage is TRBV7-6 and J usage is TRBJ2-6, with 8 positions matching TRBD1. The CDR3 spans 19 residues. Germline-derived CDR1 and CDR2 are SGHVS and FNYEAQ. The CDR3 DNA reads as TGTGCCAGCAGCTTAACGGCGTGGGGACAGGCCTCTGGGGCCAACGTCCGGACTTTC. Its protein is CASSLTAWGQASGANVRTF.

The genes are TRBV12-3 or TRBV12-4 and TRBJ1-2; D uncertain. The CDR3 contains 13 residues. Trimming shortened V by 2 bases and J by 8 bases, and 12 bases separated the two germline ends. In DNA, the CDR3 is TGTGCCAGCAGTTTATGGGCTTCGTCCGGCTACACCTTC. Translation gives CASSLWASSGYTF.

The chain uses TRBV25-1 and TRBJ1-2; TRBD1 matches 8 bases. Germline CDR1 is MGHDK and CDR2 is SYGVNS. The ends lost 6 bases at V and 7 bases at J; junction bases unmatched: 7. CDR3 length: 13 residues. The CDR3 is CASRPGQALGYTF. CDR3 coding DNA: TGTGCCAGCAGACCGGGACAGGCGCTTGGCTACACCTTC.

In this sample, this clonotype turned up a few times. The rearrangement joins TRBV5-1 to TRBJ1-2, with a weak D call TRBD1 (6 bases). V lost 2 bases to trimming and J lost 0 bases, with 11 bases between them. CDR1 is SGHRS, CDR2 YFSETQ, per germline. The length of the CDR3 is 15 residues. CDR3 bases: TGCGCCAGCAGCTTAAGTACAGGGTCTAACTATGGCTACACCTTC. Protein sequence: CASSLSTGSNYGYTF.